This T cell receptor beta chain was recorded in a study of T cell responses to AZD1222 COVID-19 vaccine. In regard to this clone: What it binds is not known.

The study, taken as a whole, reports: Baseline serology detected seropositivity in only a handful of AZD1222 recipients.

The CDR3 totals 15 residues. Germline CDR1 LGHDT, CDR2 YNNKEL (reference sequence). The V and J ends lost 4 bases and 7 bases respectively, with 17 bases between them. Method: immunoSEQ multiplex PCR; TCRdb's copy keeps in-frame clones and lacks some. The table shows fewer than 90,000 clones, with about 86% occurring only once. The J gene is TRBJ1-5, the V gene TRBV3-1 (or the pseudogene TRBV3-2); the D is unclear. The origin of this receptor is an adult who received the AZD1222 COVID-19 vaccine. Sequenced here: peripheral blood, sampled 28 days after the second AZD1222 dose. This CDR3 is CASSPELRSKQPQHF. In DNA, the CDR3 is TGTGCCAGCAGCCCTGAGCTGAGGTCTAAACAGCCCCAGCATTTT.